Below are 27 T cell receptor beta chains sequenced from a single sample in a study of blood T cell repertoires in COVID-19. Produced via immunoSEQ multiplex PCR; TCRdb's table is partial and in-frame only. The data contain under 200,000 clones, about 88% of them singletons. The sample taken for sequencing was peripheral blood. These receptors were obtained from a man aged 40-49 years with acute or convalescent COVID-19.

The rearrangement links TRBV6-5 to TRBJ2-7; 8 nucleotides agree with TRBD1. The CDR3 runs 12 residues. V was pared by 11 bases and J by 6 bases, with 9 bases of the junction left unmatched. Per germline, CDR1 MNHEY and CDR2 SVGAGI. In DNA form, the CDR3 reads TGTGCCGTTTGGACAGGGCCCTCCGAGCAGTACTTC. As protein: CAVWTGPSEQYF.

V and J are TRBV4-2 and TRBJ1-5, with D possibly matching TRBD1 (5 bases). Looked up from germline, CDR1 is LGHNA and CDR2 is YNFKEQ. V lost 5 bases and J lost 7, with 12 bases in between. There are 13 residues in the CDR3. This CDR3 is CASSSSQGQPQHF. The CDR3 nucleotides are TGTGCCAGCAGCTCGAGCCAGGGACAGCCCCAGCATTTT.

The chain links TRBV5-1 to TRBJ1-1, with D possibly matching TRBD1 (5 bases). The CDR3 is made up of 13 amino acids. Trimming shortened V by 4 bases and J by 7 bases, and 14 bases separated the two germline ends. Germline assignment: CDR1 SGHRS and CDR2 YFSETQ. The CDR3 is CASSPQVTFEAFF. The CDR3 DNA sequence: TGCGCCAGCAGCCCACAGGTTACCTTTGAAGCTTTCTTT.

The chain has TRBV5-5 and TRBJ2-7; tentative D call: TRBD2 (5 bases). The CDR3 length is 12 residues. Trimming cost V 4 bases and J 9 bases, with 14 bases left between them. CDR1 and CDR2 from the germline V gene are SGHKS and YYEKEE (reference sequence). The CDR3 DNA sequence: TGTGCCAGCAGCGAACGGGGTCTTGGGCAGTACTTC. Protein: CASSERGLGQYF.

This clone showed up just a few times. This chain connects TRBV28 to TRBJ1-2, with 12 bases fitting TRBD1. With V trimmed by 0 bases and J by 8 bases, 7 bases remained unmatched. The CDR3 extends over 16 amino acids. Germline-derived CDR1 and CDR2 are MDHEN and SYDVKM. The CDR3 here is CASSLWRGDRGQGYTF. CDR3 bases: TGTGCCAGCAGTTTATGGCGAGGGGACAGGGGGCAAGGCTACACCTTC.

The V call is TRBV5-8, the J call TRBJ1-4, with D unresolved. Germline V gene lookup returns CDR1 SGHTS and CDR2 YDEGEE. The V end lost 5 bases, the J end lost 8 bases, and 7 bases lay between the germline ends. The CDR3 is made up of 11 amino acids. CDR3 nucleotides: TGTGCCAGCAGTCAACGGGAAAAACTGTTTTTT. Translated, it gives CASSQREKLFF.

The chain combines TRBV9 with TRBJ2-3; 11 positions match TRBD1. V trimming: 4 bases; J trimming: 2 bases; junction bases outside the gene matches: 6. CDR1 and CDR2 (germline): SGDLS, YYNGEE. The CDR3 loop spans 16 amino acids. CDR3 sequence reads: CASSLGTGGITDTQYF. The CDR3 nucleotides read TGTGCCAGCAGCTTAGGGACAGGGGGTATCACAGATACGCAGTATTTT.

This clone came up once. The chain is built from TRBV6-1 and TRBJ1-4, with no clear D. Germline V CDR1 and CDR2: MNHNS, SASEGT. The CDR3 has 15 amino acids. V gave up 1 base and J gave up 4 bases, with 10 bases separating them. The CDR3 bases are TGTGCCAGCAGTGAAGGGTACAGCATTAATGAAAAACTGTTTTTT. It translates to CASSEGYSINEKLFF.

V and J are TRBV11-3 and TRBJ2-1; 7 nucleotides align to TRBD2. CDR3 size: 15 residues. J lost 0 bases, V lost 3 bases, and 2 bases had no gene match. Looked up from germline, CDR1 is SGHNT and CDR2 is YENEEA. CDR3 in amino acids: CASSLGGSSYNEQFF. The CDR3 DNA follows: TGTGCCAGCAGCTTGGGCGGGAGCTCCTACAATGAGCAGTTCTTC.

The rearrangement uses TRBV7-8 and TRBJ1-2; D is uncertain. The CDR3 is 14 amino acids. Germline-derived CDR1 and CDR2 are SGHVS and FQNEAQ. Trimming shortened V by 0 bases and J by 5 bases, and 10 bases separated the two germline ends. The CDR3 DNA follows: TGTGCCAGCAGCTTAGCTGGAGATGGGTATGGCTACACCTTC. It codes for CASSLAGDGYGYTF.

V and J are TRBV7-2 and TRBJ2-1; 8 positions match TRBD1. V lost 4 bases and J lost 0; bases outside the gene matches: 2. The CDR3 is 15 amino acids. Germline CDR1 and CDR2: SGHTA and FQGNSA. In DNA, the CDR3 is TGTGCCAGCAGCTACGACAGGGGCTCCTACAATGAGCAGTTCTTC. It translates to CASSYDRGSYNEQFF.

The gene calls are TRBV18 and TRBJ1-2; D is unresolved. Germline V gene sequence: CDR1 KGHSH, CDR2 LQKENI. There are 14 residues in the CDR3. V lost 1 base and J 8 bases, leaving 14 bases between the germline ends. The CDR3 protein is CASSPLRPVRGYTF. CDR3 coding DNA: TGTGCCAGCTCACCACTTAGACCTGTGAGGGGCTACACCTTC.

The chain employs TRBV10-2 and TRBJ1-2; D is ambiguous. Germline V gene data show CDR1 as WSHSY and CDR2 as SAAADI. Trimming removed 3 bases from V and 2 bases from J, with 7 bases in between. This CDR3 region has 13 residues. CDR3 sequence: CASSDHSNYGYTF. In nucleotides, the CDR3 is TGCGCCAGCAGTGACCACAGCAACTATGGCTACACCTTC.

This rearrangement joins TRBV28 to TRBJ2-3; D gene unclear. Germline lookup yields CDR1 MDHEN and CDR2 SYDVKM. The CDR3 contains 14 residues. With 6 bases removed from V and 4 bases from J, the gap between germline ends came to 14 bases. The CDR3 loop reads CASSSLGASDTQYF. The CDR3 DNA is TGTGCCAGCAGCTCGCTGGGCGCGTCAGATACGCAGTATTTT.

This clone was counted once. The chain recombines TRBV6-5 with TRBJ1-1, with a possible D match to TRBD1 (6 bases). Trimming left V 5 bases short and J 10 bases short, with 17 bases between. CDR3 size: 13 residues. Germline CDR1 is MNHEY and CDR2 is SVGAGI. CDR3 amino acids: CASSLTIKGGAFF. CDR3 DNA sequence: TGTGCCAGCAGTCTGACGATTAAAGGGGGAGCTTTCTTT.

By share of the sample, this clone is medium-sized. The rearrangement uses TRBV6-5 and TRBJ1-3; TRBD1 aligns across 7 bases. The CDR3 totals 15 residues. In germline, CDR1 is MNHEY, CDR2 SVGAGI. After removal of 6 bases from V and 4 bases from J, the junction contained 9 bases not matched to a gene. The CDR3 is CASRQGMLGGNTIYF. CDR3 DNA: TGTGCCAGCAGACAGGGGATGTTGGGAGGAAACACCATATATTTT.

A word on this clone: One junction end does not reproduce the germline sequence, and a read error may be involved. The chain employs TRBV27 and TRBJ1-4, with 8 positions matching TRBD1. CDR1 and CDR2 (germline): MNHEY, SMNVEV (reference sequence). This CDR3 comprises 17 residues. CDR3 DNA sequence: TGTGCCTGCAGTCCAGGGACAGGTCGGGCAACTAATGAAAAACTGTTTTTT. Amino acid sequence: CACSPGTGRATNEKLFF.

The J gene is TRBJ1-4, the V gene TRBV9, with D possibly matching TRBD1 (5 bases). CDR1 SGDLS and CDR2 YYNGEE come from the germline V gene. V lost 4 bases and J lost 2, with 21 bases in between. The CDR3 consists of 18 residues. The CDR3 sequence: CASSPWGAGMETNEKLFF. The CDR3 nucleotides are TGTGCCAGCAGCCCATGGGGCGCAGGGATGGAGACTAATGAAAAACTGTTTTTT.

In DNA form, the CDR3 reads TGCGCCAGCAGCTCCGCTACCAGGGGCGAAAACATTCAGTACTTC. Its protein is CASSSATRGENIQYF. The V and J genes are TRBV5-1 and TRBJ2-4, with D possibly being TRBD1 (6 bases). The germline CDR1 and CDR2 sequences are SGHRS and YFSETQ. V lost 3 bases and J 5 bases, leaving 15 bases between the germline ends. CDR3 length: 15 residues.

V gene TRBV15 combines with J gene TRBJ1-6; D is unresolved. Germline V gene lookup returns CDR1 LNHNV and CDR2 YYDKDF (reference sequence). Deletions cut 7 bases from V and 8 bases from J, with 15 bases between. The CDR3 runs 14 residues. The CDR3 sequence is CATTSGVGDSPLHF. The CDR3 region has the DNA TGTGCCACCACAAGCGGGGTAGGAGATTCACCCCTCCACTTT. The entire variable domain, with the rest obtained from reference TRBV15 and TRBJ1-6, is as follows: DAMVIQNPRYQVTQFGKPVTLSCSQTLNHNVMYWYQQKSSQAPKLLFHYYDKDFNNEADTPDNFQSRRPNTSFCFLDIRSPGLGDTAMYLCATTSGVGDSPLHFGNGTRLTVT.

V is TRBV9 and J is TRBJ1-4, with 8 bases identical to TRBD1. The CDR3 extends over 15 amino acids. Germline CDR1 SGDLS, CDR2 YYNGEE. V gave up 3 bases and J gave up 5 bases; unmatched junction bases: 6. DNA of the CDR3: TGTGCCAGCAGCGCCAGGACAGGGTTAAATGAAAAACTGTTTTTT. Residues: CASSARTGLNEKLFF.

The J gene is TRBJ1-4, the V gene TRBV5-8, with 9 positions matching TRBD1. Germline V gene data show CDR1 as SGHTS and CDR2 as YDEGEE. J lost 2 bases, V lost 4 bases, and 6 bases had no gene match. The CDR3 sequence is 16 residues long. CDR3 region: CASSPGQGGTNEKLFF. The CDR3 bases are TGTGCCAGCAGCCCGGGACAGGGTGGGACTAATGAAAAACTGTTTTTT.

The chain links TRBV3-1 (or the pseudogene TRBV3-2) to TRBJ1-1; no clear D. V shed 2 bases and J shed 7 bases, with 17 bases lying between them. From germline, CDR1 is LGHDT and CDR2 YNNKEL (reference sequence). This CDR3 spans 15 amino acids. The CDR3 protein is CASSQLPGSAIEAFF. For the CDR3, the DNA is TGTGCCAGCAGCCAATTGCCTGGGAGCGCAATTGAAGCTTTCTTT.

V is TRBV10-2 and J is TRBJ1-3; possible D gene TRBD1, 6 bases. Germline CDR1 WSHSY, CDR2 SAAADI. V lost 6 bases to trimming and J lost 2 bases, with 14 bases between them. The CDR3 spans 15 residues. In DNA, the CDR3 is TGCGCCAGCAGCGAGGGGGGACTGGCTGGAAACACCATATATTTT. It yields the protein CASSEGGLAGNTIYF.

The chain couples TRBV5-5 to TRBJ1-3; D is unclear. Germline V gives CDR1 SGHKS, CDR2 YYEKEE (reference sequence). The germline V and J ends were trimmed by 2 bases and 2 bases, with 5 bases remaining between them. The length of the CDR3 is 13 residues. The CDR3 protein is CASSFNTGNTIYF. CDR3 in DNA: TGTGCCAGCAGCTTCAACACTGGAAACACCATATATTTT. The full variable domain, with the rest looked up from reference TRBV5-5 and TRBJ1-3, is DAGVTQSPTHLIKTRGQQVTLRCSPISGHKSVSWYQQVLGQGPQFIFQYYEKEERGRGNFPDRFSARQFPNYSSELNVNALLLGDSALYLCASSFNTGNTIYFGEGSWLTVV.

This sequence joins TRBV29-1 and TRBJ2-1, with D perhaps TRBD2 (6 bases). Germline V gene lookup returns CDR1 SQVTM and CDR2 ANQGSEA. V was clipped by 0 bases and J by 6 bases, with 21 bases between them. This CDR3 comprises 17 residues. In DNA form, the CDR3 reads TGCAGCGTTGAAGATACCACTGGACTGGCGGGGATCAATGAGCAGTTCTTC. Protein sequence: CSVEDTTGLAGINEQFF.

The rearrangement uses TRBV7-8 and TRBJ1-1; D gene uncertain. CDR3 length: 16 residues. Germline-derived CDR1 and CDR2 are SGHVS and FQNEAQ. V lost 2 bases and J 1 base, leaving 14 bases between the germline ends. CDR3 amino acids: CASSLSARPGNTEAFF. Written as DNA, the CDR3 is TGTGCCAGCAGCTTATCGGCCCGTCCAGGGAACACTGAAGCTTTCTTT. The whole variable domain, filled in from reference TRBV7-8 and TRBJ1-1, reads GAGVSQSPRYKVAKRGQDVALRCDPISGHVSLFWYQQALGQGPEFLTYFQNEAQLDKSGLPSDRFFAERPEGSVSTLKIQRTQQEDSAVYLCASSLSARPGNTEAFFGQGTRLTVV.